The rows below give T cell receptor beta chains drawn from one sample of a study of neurological immune-mediated disorders. TCRdb re-derived calls from the 5' RACE reads in MiXCR, one entry per CDR3 protein. The sample lists 28,000 or so distinct CDR3 sequences, around 15% occurring once. The material sequenced was PBMCs. All receptors derive from a man in his 70s in good health. CDR3s include the opening cysteine and the closing phenylalanine or tryptophan. The D gene is left open where the match is weak. Expanded clones are given a class, and other clones once, few, many or no size at all.

clone_size	v_call	d_call	j_call	cdr3_nt	cdr3_aa
many	TRBV27	NA	TRBJ2-1	TGTGCCAGCAGTGAGCCGGGGACTGCTGAGCAGTTCTTC	CASSEPGTAEQFF
few	TRBV6-1	TRBD1	TRBJ1-1	TGTGCCAGCAGTGAAGTGGACAGGGCTAAAGCTTTCTTT	CASSEVDRAKAFF
NA	TRBV20-1	TRBD1	TRBJ2-3	TGCAGTGCTATACCCCTGCGAGACAGGGGGCTACACCATAGCACAGATACGCAGTATTTT	CSAIPLRDRGLHHSTDTQYF
many	TRBV20-1	TRBD2	TRBJ2-3	TGCAGTGCTGGAGCGGGGGGTGCGGGAGATACGCAGTATTTT	CSAGAGGAGDTQYF
many	TRBV6-1	NA	TRBJ1-5	TGTGCCAGCAGTGAATCGAGGCAGGGAAATCAGCCCCAGCATTTT	CASSESRQGNQPQHF
many	TRBV19	NA	TRBJ2-5	TGTGCCAGTAGGAACAGGGCCCCCCAAGAGACCCAGTACTTC	CASRNRAPQETQYF
many	TRBV5-1	NA	TRBJ2-1	TGCGCCAGCAGCTTGGAGCAGATTTTGGAGCAGTTCTTC	CASSLEQILEQFF
many	TRBV6-2/TRBV6-3	TRBD2	TRBJ2-1	TGTGCCAGTAGCGGGGGGGCCCTGGTCTTC	CASSGGALVF
many	TRBV7-2	NA	TRBJ2-3	TGTGCCAGCAGCACATCGAGTAGCAGGGGCTGGTCAGATACGCAGTATTTT	CASSTSSSRGWSDTQYF
many	TRBV11-2	NA	TRBJ1-4	TGTGCCAGCAGCTCCCCGGGGGCGAGCGAAAAACTGTTTTTT	CASSSPGASEKLFF
many	TRBV29-1	NA	TRBJ1-2	TGCAGCGTTGAAGACGTACAGAGGTCTGATGGCTACACCTTC	CSVEDVQRSDGYTF
many	TRBV5-1	NA	TRBJ1-1	TGCGCCAGCAGCCCAGGGACCTTAGGGGCTGAAGCTTTCTTT	CASSPGTLGAEAFF
NA	TRBV21-1	NA	TRBJ2-7	TGTGCCAGCAGCAAAAATGGTAGCGACTCCTACGAGCAGTACTTC	CASSKNGSDSYEQYF
many	TRBV10-2	NA	TRBJ1-2	TGCGCCAGCAGTCTCAGCTACTATGGCTACACCTTC	CASSLSYYGYTF
many	TRBV20-1	TRBD2	TRBJ2-3	TGCAGTGCTAGCGAAATTAGCGGGGGGGCAACTGATACGCAGTATTTT	CSASEISGGATDTQYF
many	TRBV21-1	NA	TRBJ2-7	TGTGCCAGCAGCAAAGGGCACAGCTCCTACGAGCAGTACTTC	CASSKGHSSYEQYF
many	TRBV18	NA	TRBJ1-4	TGTGCCAGCTCACCAGACAGTAATGAAAAACTGTTTTTT	CASSPDSNEKLFF
many	TRBV3-1	NA	TRBJ2-3	TGTGCCAGCAGCCTAACCAGGGCCACAGATACGCAGTATTTT	CASSLTRATDTQYF
many	TRBV20-1	NA	TRBJ2-3	TGCAGTGCTATTGCTGCGGAAGTCACAGATACGCAGTATTTT	CSAIAAEVTDTQYF
many	TRBV7-8	TRBD1	TRBJ2-7	TGTGCCAGCAGCCACTACAGGGGCGTCGAAGACGAGCAGTACTTC	CASSHYRGVEDEQYF
many	TRBV7-2	TRBD1	TRBJ1-2	TGTGCCAGCAGCCCCGCGGGGGCAGGGGGCGCTTTGGGCTACACCTTC	CASSPAGAGGALGYTF
many	TRBV29-1	NA	TRBJ2-3	TGCAGCGTACAGTCCCAAGGGGGCACAGATACGCAGTATTTT	CSVQSQGGTDTQYF
many	TRBV6-2/TRBV6-3	TRBD2	TRBJ2-1	TGTGCCAGCACTTATAGCGGGGGGCCGTACAATGAGCAGTTCTTC	CASTYSGGPYNEQFF
many	TRBV5-1	NA	TRBJ2-1	TGCGCCAGCAGCTATCAACACCCGGTCGACAATGAGCAGTTCTTC	CASSYQHPVDNEQFF
many	TRBV5-1	NA	TRBJ2-1	TGCGCCAGCAGCTTGGTGCAGGGAACTAATGAGCAGTTCTTC	CASSLVQGTNEQFF
many	TRBV12-3/TRBV12-4	NA	TRBJ1-2	TGTGCCAGCAGTCATACAGGGTACGGGAACTATGGCTACACCTTC	CASSHTGYGNYGYTF
NA	TRBV7-2	NA	TRBJ1-3	TGTGCCAGCAGCCCCCAGGCAGGGGGAAACACCATATATTTT	CASSPQAGGNTIYF
many	TRBV2	NA	TRBJ2-2	TGTGCCAACAGGGCGGGGTCTAACACCGGGGAGCTGTTTTTT	CANRAGSNTGELFF
many	TRBV20-1	NA	TRBJ2-1	TGCAGTGCGCGACGTCACAGCTCCTACAATGAGCAGTTCTTC	CSARRHSSYNEQFF
many	TRBV5-1	NA	TRBJ2-5	TGCGCCAGCAGCTTACAACAAGAGACCCAGTACTTC	CASSLQQETQYF
NA	TRBV4-2	NA	TRBJ2-5	TGTGCCAGCAGCCAAGATGAAAAGGGACAGACCCAGTACTTC	CASSQDEKGQTQYF
many	TRBV11-1	NA	TRBJ2-1	TGTGCCAGCAGCTCCCCCCGGGGGCTGCGAAGCTCCTACAATGAGCAGTTCTTC	CASSSPRGLRSSYNEQFF
many	TRBV20-1	NA	TRBJ2-7	TGCAGTGCTAGCGCCTGGACGGATACCTACGAGCAGTACTTC	CSASAWTDTYEQYF
many	TRBV7-2	TRBD1	TRBJ2-5	TGTGCCAGCAGCACTCCTACGACAGGGTTGGCAGAGACCCAGTACTTC	CASSTPTTGLAETQYF
many	TRBV20-1	TRBD2	TRBJ2-3	TGCAGTGCTCGGACTAGCGGGTGGGATACGCAGTATTTT	CSARTSGWDTQYF
many	TRBV20-1	TRBD1	TRBJ1-1	TGCAGTGCTCTGAGACAGGGGGTTGGGACTGAAGCTTTCTTT	CSALRQGVGTEAFF
many	TRBV6-2/TRBV6-3	TRBD2	TRBJ2-7	TGTGCCAGCAGGCCTAGCGGGGGCGAGCAGTACTTC	CASRPSGGEQYF
many	TRBV5-1	TRBD1	TRBJ1-1	TGCGCCAGCAGCCTCCGGGACAGGTTTGAAGCTTTCTTT	CASSLRDRFEAFF
NA	TRBV24-1	NA	TRBJ2-1	TGTGCCACCAGTAGGCAGGGGTTCGATGAGCAGTTCTTC	CATSRQGFDEQFF
many	TRBV3-1	NA	TRBJ2-7	TGTGCCAGCAGCCCTATGTCGGCGGGGAGAGACGAGCAGTACTTC	CASSPMSAGRDEQYF
many	TRBV6-5	TRBD2	TRBJ2-7	TGTGCCAGCAGTCTCCGGGAGGGGGGGACCTACGAGCAGTACTTC	CASSLREGGTYEQYF
many	TRBV12-3/TRBV12-4	TRBD1	TRBJ2-7	TGTGCCAGCAGTACCGGACAGGCCAGCAGGGACGAGCAGTACTTC	CASSTGQASRDEQYF
many	TRBV29-1	NA	TRBJ2-7	TGCAGCGCAACGGAGGGAACAGGGATGTACGCCTACGAGCAGTACTTC	CSATEGTGMYAYEQYF
many	TRBV11-2	TRBD1	TRBJ1-1	TGTGCCAGCAGCGCGGACAGGGGGACTGAAGCTTTCTTT	CASSADRGTEAFF
many	TRBV5-1	TRBD1	TRBJ1-1	TGCGCCAGCAGCTTGAGACAGGGCGGCACTGAAGCTTTCTTT	CASSLRQGGTEAFF
many	TRBV29-1	NA	TRBJ2-7	TGCAGCGTTGAACAGGGAAGCTCCTACGAGCAGTACTTC	CSVEQGSSYEQYF
many	TRBV28	NA	TRBJ2-7	TGTGCCAGCTGGGCAGGATCCTACGAGCAGTACTTC	CASWAGSYEQYF
many	TRBV10-3	NA	TRBJ1-2	TGTGCCATCAGACCAACAGGGAACTATGGCTACACCTTC	CAIRPTGNYGYTF
many	TRBV19	TRBD1	TRBJ2-3	TGTGCCAGTAGTATAATGGGACAGGGATCGACAGATACGCAGTATTTT	CASSIMGQGSTDTQYF
many	TRBV7-6	NA	TRBJ2-2	TGTGCCAGCAGCCGGGACACCGGGGAGCTGTTTTTT	CASSRDTGELFF
NA	TRBV5-1	NA	TRBJ2-6	TGCGCCAGCAGCTTGGGGGGTACTGGGGCCAACGTCCTGACTTTC	CASSLGGTGANVLTF
many	TRBV3-1	TRBD2	TRBJ2-1	TGTGCCAGCAGCCGCCGGACTAGCGGGGACTACAATGAGCAGTTCTTC	CASSRRTSGDYNEQFF
NA	TRBV11-2	TRBD1	TRBJ2-6	TGTGCCAGCAGCTTCCCAGGGACAGACTCTGGGGCCAACGCCCTGACTTTC	CASSFPGTDSGANALTF
many	TRBV20-1	NA	TRBJ2-1	TGCAGTGCTAACGGGGGGCTTTTCTACAATGAGCAGTTCTTC	CSANGGLFYNEQFF
many	TRBV11-1	TRBD2	TRBJ2-7	TGTGCCAGCAGCTTAGCGCCAGGGAGGGGCGAGCAGTACTTC	CASSLAPGRGEQYF